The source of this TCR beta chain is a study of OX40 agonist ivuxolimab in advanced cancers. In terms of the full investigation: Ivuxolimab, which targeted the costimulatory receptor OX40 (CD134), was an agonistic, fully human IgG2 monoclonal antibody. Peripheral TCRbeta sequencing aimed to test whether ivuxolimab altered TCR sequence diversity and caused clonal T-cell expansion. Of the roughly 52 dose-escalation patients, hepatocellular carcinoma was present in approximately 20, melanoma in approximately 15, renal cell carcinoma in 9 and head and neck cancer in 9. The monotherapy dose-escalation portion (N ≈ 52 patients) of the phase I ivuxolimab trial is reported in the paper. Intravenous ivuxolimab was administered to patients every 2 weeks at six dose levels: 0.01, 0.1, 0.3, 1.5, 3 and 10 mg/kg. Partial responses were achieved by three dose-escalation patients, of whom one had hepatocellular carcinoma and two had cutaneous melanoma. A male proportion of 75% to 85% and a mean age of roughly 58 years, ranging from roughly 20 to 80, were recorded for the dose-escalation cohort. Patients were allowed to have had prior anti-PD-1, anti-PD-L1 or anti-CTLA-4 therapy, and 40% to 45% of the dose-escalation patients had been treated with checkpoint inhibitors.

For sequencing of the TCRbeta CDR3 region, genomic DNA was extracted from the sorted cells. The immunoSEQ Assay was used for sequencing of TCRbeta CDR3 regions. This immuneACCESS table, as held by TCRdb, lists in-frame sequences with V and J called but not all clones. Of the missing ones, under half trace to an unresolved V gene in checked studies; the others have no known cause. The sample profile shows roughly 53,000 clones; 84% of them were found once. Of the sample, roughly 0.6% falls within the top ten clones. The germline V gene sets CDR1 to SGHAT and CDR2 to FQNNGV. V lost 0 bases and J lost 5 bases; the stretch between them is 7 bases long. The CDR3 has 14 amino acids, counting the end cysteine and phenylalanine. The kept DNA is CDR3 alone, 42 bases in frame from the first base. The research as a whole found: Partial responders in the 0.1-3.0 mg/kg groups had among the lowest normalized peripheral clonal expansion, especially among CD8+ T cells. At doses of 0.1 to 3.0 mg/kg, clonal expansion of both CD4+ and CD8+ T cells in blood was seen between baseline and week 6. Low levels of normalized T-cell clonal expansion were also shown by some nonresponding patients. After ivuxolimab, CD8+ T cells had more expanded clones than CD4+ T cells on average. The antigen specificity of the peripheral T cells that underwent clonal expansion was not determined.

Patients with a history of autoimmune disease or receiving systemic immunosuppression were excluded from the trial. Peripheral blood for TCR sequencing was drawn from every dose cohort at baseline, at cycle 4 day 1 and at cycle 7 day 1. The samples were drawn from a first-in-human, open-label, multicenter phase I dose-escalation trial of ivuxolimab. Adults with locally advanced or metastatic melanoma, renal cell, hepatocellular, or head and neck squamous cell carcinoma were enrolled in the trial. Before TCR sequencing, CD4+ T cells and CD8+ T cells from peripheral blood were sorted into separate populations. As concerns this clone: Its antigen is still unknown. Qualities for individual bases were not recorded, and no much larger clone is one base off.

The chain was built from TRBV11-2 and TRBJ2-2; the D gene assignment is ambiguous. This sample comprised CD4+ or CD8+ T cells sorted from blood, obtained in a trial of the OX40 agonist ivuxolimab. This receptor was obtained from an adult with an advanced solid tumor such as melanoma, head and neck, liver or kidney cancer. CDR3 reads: CASSLDKGTGELFF. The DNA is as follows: TGTGCCAGCAGCTTAGATAAAGGAACCGGGGAGCTGTTTTTT.